What follows describes a single T cell receptor (beta chain). V was clipped by 0 bases and J by 5 bases, with 11 bases between them. The germline V gene has CDR1 PRHDT and CDR2 FYEKMQ (reference sequence). The CDR3 has 15 residues. This PCR relied on a set of 60 Vbeta primers and 13 Jbeta primers. Source study methods: The authors later counted 70 million to 80 million unique TCR beta chains, roughly 10 million of them shared. Libraries were prepared by immunoSEQ multiplex PCR; TCRdb keeps only in-frame clonotypes and omits some of them. D and trimming were read from the DNA, whereas the V and J calls and clone size are those reported in that table. The repertoire holds around 67,000 clones, with approximately 80% as singletons. The data derive from a study of cytomegalovirus exposure and HLA in healthy donors.

This sequence was found in a man aged 18 to 29 in good health and CMV-seropositive. Sequenced material: PBMCs. This chain joins TRBV13 and TRBJ2-1; D is unclear. The CDR3 DNA is TGTGCCAGCAGCTTAGGCCTGGGCAGCCACAATGAGCAGTTCTTC. It codes for CASSLGLGSHNEQFF.